Presented here are 20 T cell receptor beta chains from one specimen sequenced in a study of blood T cell repertoires in COVID-19. Repertoires were generated with immunoSEQ multiplex PCR, while TCRdb's copy carries only in-frame clones and drops some. The repertoire includes roughly 340,000 clones, roughly 86% of them detected once, and approximately 1.9% sits in the top ten. The sequencing input was PBMCs or T cells enriched from blood (not recorded which). The receptor set was obtained from a man in his forties in a cohort exposed to, infected with or recovered from COVID-19 (not recorded which).

CDR3 protein: CASSFVSQGKSSYEQYF. DNA of the CDR3: TGCGCCAGCAGCTTCGTCTCCCAGGGGAAGTCATCCTACGAGCAGTACTTC. This chain joins TRBV5-1 and TRBJ2-7; tentative D call: TRBD1 (6 bases). This CDR3 has 17 amino acids. Germline lookup yields CDR1 SGHRS and CDR2 YFSETQ. V was cut by 2 bases and J by 1 base, with 19 bases left in between.

About this clone itself: A much larger clone differs from this one at a single base, so this may be a read error. V and J are TRBV6-1 and TRBJ2-7; TRBD2 matches at 9 bases. The V gene's germline CDR1 is MNHNS and CDR2 SASEGT. The CDR3 runs to 15 residues. The ends lost 1 base at V and 0 bases at J; junction bases unmatched: 1. CDR3 nucleotides: TGTGCCAGCAGTGAAGAGACTAGCGGCTCCTACGAGCAGTACTTC. Residues: CASSEETSGSYEQYF.

The rearrangement links TRBV3-1 (or the pseudogene TRBV3-2) to TRBJ1-2, with D tentatively TRBD1 (6 bases). The CDR3 covers 16 residues. Germline loops: CDR1 LGHDT, CDR2 YNNKEL (reference sequence). V lost 3 bases, J lost 6 bases, and 20 bases lay in between. As DNA, the CDR3 is TGTGCCAGCAGCCACTCCGGGACACCGGGCGGAGATGGCTACACCTTC. This gives the protein CASSHSGTPGGDGYTF.

This chain connects TRBV6-4 to TRBJ1-5; D ambiguous. V was clipped by 5 bases and J by 5 bases, with 28 bases between them. The germline CDR1 and CDR2 sequences are MRHNA and SNTAGT. The CDR3 has 19 residues. The CDR3 protein is CASSLRGGPKGRGDQPQHF. The CDR3 DNA sequence: TGTGCCAGCAGTCTACGGGGAGGGCCAAAGGGTAGAGGTGATCAGCCCCAGCATTTT.

The rearrangement links TRBV27 to TRBJ2-1; TRBD2 agrees at 7 bases. The CDR3 has 16 amino acids. CDR1 and CDR2 from the germline V gene are MNHEY and SMNVEV (reference sequence). Trimming cost V 0 bases and J 2 bases; bases outside gene matches: 4. For the CDR3, the DNA is TGTGCCAGCAGTTTATCGGCGGGAGAGGCCTACAATGAGCAGTTCTTC. This gives the protein CASSLSAGEAYNEQFF.

The chain has TRBV28 and TRBJ1-6; a weak D match, TRBD1 (6 bases). Trimming removed 7 bases at V and 4 bases at J, with 14 bases between. The germline V gene has CDR1 MDHEN and CDR2 SYDVKM. The CDR3 sequence is 15 residues long. The DNA of the CDR3 is TGTGCCAGCACTACCGGACAGCGATATAATTCACCCCTCCACTTT. Protein sequence: CASTTGQRYNSPLHF.

CDR3 nucleotide sequence: TGTGCCACCAGTACAACGACAGATACGCAGTATTTT. Amino acid sequence: CATSTTTDTQYF. J is TRBJ2-3 and V is TRBV24-1; no reliable D call. The CDR3 runs 12 residues. Germline CDR1 KGHDR, CDR2 SFDVKD. Between the trimmed V and J ends, which lost 6 bases and 3 bases, there was a span of 6 bases.

The chain combines TRBV28 with TRBJ1-2; TRBD1 matches at 10 bases. The CDR3 is made up of 15 amino acids. CDR1 is MDHEN, CDR2 SYDVKM, per germline. Losses at the gene ends were 5 bases for V and 4 bases for J; bases not matched to a gene: 7. CDR3 bases: TGTGCCAGCAGTCGACAGGGGGCTATGGTCTATGGCTACACCTTC. Amino acids: CASSRQGAMVYGYTF.

The chain employs TRBV4-2 and TRBJ2-6; 7 positions agree with TRBD1. The CDR3 loop spans 15 amino acids. Losses at the gene ends were 1 base for V and 3 bases for J; bases not matched to a gene: 0. Germline V gene sequence: CDR1 LGHNA, CDR2 YNFKEQ. The CDR3: CASSQGDSGANVLTF. In nucleotides, the CDR3 is TGTGCCAGCAGCCAAGGGGACAGTGGGGCCAACGTCCTGACTTTC.

The CDR3 coding sequence is TGTGCCAGCAGTCGACAGGGACAGAAGGGGGAAAAACTGTTTTTT. Translated: CASSRQGQKGEKLFF. This chain connects TRBV2 to TRBJ1-4; 7 bases map to TRBD1. J gave up 8 bases and V 5 bases, and 11 bases lay outside the gene matches. The germline CDR1 and CDR2 sequences are SNHLY and FYNNEI. The CDR3 spans 15 residues.

This chain connects TRBV4-1 to TRBJ1-1; D is perhaps TRBD1 (6 bases). The V gene lost 4 bases and the J gene lost 9 bases, with 15 bases spanning the gap. Germline CDR1 MGHRA, CDR2 YSYEKL. The CDR3 is made up of 13 amino acids. The CDR3 DNA follows: TGCGCCAGCAGCCCTCGGACAGACTTTCAAGCTTTCTTT. It is translated as CASSPRTDFQAFF.

The chain uses TRBV6-5 and TRBJ2-3, with TRBD1 identical over 10 bases. The CDR3 runs to 15 residues. Trimming removed 6 bases from V and 0 bases from J; junction bases left unmatched: 3. The germline V gene has CDR1 MNHEY and CDR2 SVGAGI. The CDR3 region is CASRGQGSSTDTQYF. The CDR3 DNA follows: TGTGCCAGCAGGGGACAGGGGTCTAGCACAGATACGCAGTATTTT.

The chain couples TRBV11-2 to TRBJ2-5, with a weak D call TRBD1 (6 bases). The germline V gene encodes CDR1 SGHAT and CDR2 FQNNGV. The length of the CDR3 is 16 residues. V lost 5 bases and J 0 bases, leaving 16 bases between the germline ends. Here the CDR3 reads CASSERQDTYQETQYF. CDR3 nucleotide sequence: TGTGCCAGCAGCGAAAGACAGGACACGTACCAAGAGACCCAGTACTTC.

The chain couples TRBV27 to TRBJ2-7; 10 positions match TRBD1. This CDR3 is 15 amino acids long. Germline loops: CDR1 MNHEY, CDR2 SMNVEV (reference sequence). V gave up 5 bases and J gave up 6 bases; unmatched junction bases: 10. The CDR3 loop is CASSARTGGASEQYF. The CDR3 DNA reads TGTGCCAGCAGTGCCCGGACAGGGGGGGCTTCCGAGCAGTACTTC.

CDR3 nucleotide sequence: TGCAGTGCTAGTTTTAGCGACTATGGCTACACCTTC. Translating gives CSASFSDYGYTF. The chain is built from TRBV20-1 and TRBJ1-2; D remains unclear. The CDR3 spans 12 residues. Germline V gene sequence: CDR1 DFQATT, CDR2 SNEGSKA (reference sequence). The ends were cut back, 3 bases at V and 3 bases at J, with 8 bases in the middle.

In its sample, this clone was seen once. The chain has TRBV19 and TRBJ1-2; perhaps TRBD1 as D (6 bases). Germline V gene sequence: CDR1 LNHDA, CDR2 SQIVND (reference sequence). V was pared by 4 bases and J by 2 bases, with 11 bases between. The CDR3 is 14 amino acids. CDR3 in amino acids: CASSKSQGNYGYTF. For the CDR3, the DNA is TGTGCCAGTAGTAAATCCCAGGGGAACTATGGCTACACCTTC.

The chain is built from TRBV7-7 and TRBJ1-3, with 9 bases fitting TRBD1. Trimming cost V 5 bases and J 6 bases; bases outside gene matches: 5. CDR1 and CDR2 from the germline V gene are SSHAT and FNYEAQ (reference sequence). The CDR3 has 14 amino acids. The CDR3 DNA follows: TGTGCCAGCAGCCGGGGACAGGGAACAAACACCATATATTTT. It is translated as CASSRGQGTNTIYF.

The chain couples TRBV29-1 to TRBJ2-7; 8 nucleotides align to TRBD2. After removal of 2 bases from V and 4 bases from J, the junction contained 13 bases not matched to a gene. CDR3 length: 16 residues. The germline CDR1 and CDR2 sequences are SQVTM and ANQGSEA. Here the CDR3 reads CSVESPGLVGTYEQYF. The CDR3 nucleotides are TGCAGCGTTGAAAGCCCGGGACTAGTAGGGACTTACGAGCAGTACTTC.

The CDR3 DNA sequence: TGTGCCAGCAGCTTAGGTCCGGTGGGGGAGCTGTTTTTT. This gives the protein CASSLGPVGELFF. V gene TRBV11-3 combines with J gene TRBJ2-2; D is uncertain. There are 13 residues in the CDR3. V was cut by 1 base and J by 8 bases, with 8 bases left in between. The germline CDR1 and CDR2 sequences are SGHNT and YENEEA.

The chain links TRBV27 to TRBJ2-3; TRBD1 is a possible D gene (6 bases). Germline values: CDR1 MNHEY, CDR2 SMNVEV (reference sequence). The V end was cut by 5 bases, the J end by 0 bases, with 9 bases between. CDR3 length: 14 residues. DNA of the CDR3: TGTGCCAGCAGTCGGACAGCGAGCACAGATACGCAGTATTTT. This translates into CASSRTASTDTQYF.